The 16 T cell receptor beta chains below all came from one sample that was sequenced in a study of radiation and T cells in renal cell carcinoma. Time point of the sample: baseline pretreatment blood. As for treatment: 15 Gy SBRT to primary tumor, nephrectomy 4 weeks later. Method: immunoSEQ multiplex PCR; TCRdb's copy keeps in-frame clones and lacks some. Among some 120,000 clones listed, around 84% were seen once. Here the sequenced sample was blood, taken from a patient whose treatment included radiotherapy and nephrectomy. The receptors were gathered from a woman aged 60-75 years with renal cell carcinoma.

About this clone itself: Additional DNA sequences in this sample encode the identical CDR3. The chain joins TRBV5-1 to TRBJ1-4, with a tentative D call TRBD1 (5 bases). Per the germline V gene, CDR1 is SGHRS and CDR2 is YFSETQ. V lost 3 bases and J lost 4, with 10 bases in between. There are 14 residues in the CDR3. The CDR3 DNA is TGCGCCAGCAGCTCCGGGACGGTTAATGAAAAACTGTTTTTT. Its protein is CASSSGTVNEKLFF.

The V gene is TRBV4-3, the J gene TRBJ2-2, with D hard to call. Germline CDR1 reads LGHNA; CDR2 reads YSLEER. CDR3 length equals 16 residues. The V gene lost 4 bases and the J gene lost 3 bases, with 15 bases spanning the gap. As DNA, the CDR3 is TGCGCCAGCAGCCTCATGCTGGGCGGCGACACCGGGGAGCTGTTTTTT. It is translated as CASSLMLGGDTGELFF.

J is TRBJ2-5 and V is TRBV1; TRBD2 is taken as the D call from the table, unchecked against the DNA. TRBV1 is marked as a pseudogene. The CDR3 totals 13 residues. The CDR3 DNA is TGCACCAGCAGCCAAGAGTGGGAGGAGACCCAGTACTTC. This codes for CTSSQEWEETQYF.

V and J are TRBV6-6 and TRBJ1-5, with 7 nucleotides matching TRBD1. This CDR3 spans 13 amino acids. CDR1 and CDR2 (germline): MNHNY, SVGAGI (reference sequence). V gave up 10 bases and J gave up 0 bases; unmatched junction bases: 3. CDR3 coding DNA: TGTGCCACCTGGGACAGTAGCAATCAGCCCCAGCATTTT. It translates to CATWDSSNQPQHF.

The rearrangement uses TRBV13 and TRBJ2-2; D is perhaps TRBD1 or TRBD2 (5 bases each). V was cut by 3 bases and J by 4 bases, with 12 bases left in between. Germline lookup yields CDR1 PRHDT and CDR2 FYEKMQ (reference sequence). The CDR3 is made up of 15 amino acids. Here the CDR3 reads CASSFPGATTGELFF. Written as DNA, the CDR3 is TGTGCCAGCAGCTTTCCCGGGGCCACCACCGGGGAGCTGTTTTTT.

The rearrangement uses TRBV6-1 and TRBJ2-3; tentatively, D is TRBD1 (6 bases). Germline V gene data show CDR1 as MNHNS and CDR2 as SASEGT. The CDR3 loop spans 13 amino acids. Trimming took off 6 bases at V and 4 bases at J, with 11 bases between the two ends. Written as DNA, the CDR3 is TGTGCCAGCAGCCGGACAGAAGCAGATACGCAGTATTTT. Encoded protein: CASSRTEADTQYF.

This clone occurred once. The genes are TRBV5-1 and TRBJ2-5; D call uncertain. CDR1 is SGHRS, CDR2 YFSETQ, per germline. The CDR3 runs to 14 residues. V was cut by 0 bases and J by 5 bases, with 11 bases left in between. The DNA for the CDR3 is TGCGCCAGCAGCTTGGCCGGGCAGGTGGAGACCCAGTACTTC. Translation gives CASSLAGQVETQYF.

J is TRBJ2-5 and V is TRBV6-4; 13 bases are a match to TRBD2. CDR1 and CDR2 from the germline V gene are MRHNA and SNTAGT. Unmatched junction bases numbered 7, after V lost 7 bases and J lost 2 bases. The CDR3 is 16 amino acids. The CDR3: CASIFPGLAGQETQYF. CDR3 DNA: TGTGCCAGCATTTTTCCGGGACTAGCGGGGCAAGAGACCCAGTACTTC.

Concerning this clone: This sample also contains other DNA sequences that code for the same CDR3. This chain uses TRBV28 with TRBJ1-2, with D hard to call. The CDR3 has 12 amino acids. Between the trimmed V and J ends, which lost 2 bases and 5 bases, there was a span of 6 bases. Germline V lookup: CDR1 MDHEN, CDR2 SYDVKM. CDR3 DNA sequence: TGTGCCAGCAGTTTAGAGGGTTATGGCTACACCTTC. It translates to CASSLEGYGYTF.

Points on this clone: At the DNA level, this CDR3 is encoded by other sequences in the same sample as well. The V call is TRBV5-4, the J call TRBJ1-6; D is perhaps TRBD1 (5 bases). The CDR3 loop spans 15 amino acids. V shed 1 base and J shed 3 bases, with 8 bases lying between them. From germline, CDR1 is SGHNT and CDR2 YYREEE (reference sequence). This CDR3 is CASSLRGSYNSPLHF. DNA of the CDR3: TGTGCCAGCAGCTTGCGGGGGAGCTATAATTCACCCCTCCACTTT.

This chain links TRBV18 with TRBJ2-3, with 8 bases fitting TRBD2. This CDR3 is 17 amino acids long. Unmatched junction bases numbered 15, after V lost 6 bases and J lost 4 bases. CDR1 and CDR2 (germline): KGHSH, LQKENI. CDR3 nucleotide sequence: TGTGCCAGCTCTCAAGGACTAGGGGCGGGAGGCCCAGATACGCAGTATTTT. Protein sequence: CASSQGLGAGGPDTQYF.

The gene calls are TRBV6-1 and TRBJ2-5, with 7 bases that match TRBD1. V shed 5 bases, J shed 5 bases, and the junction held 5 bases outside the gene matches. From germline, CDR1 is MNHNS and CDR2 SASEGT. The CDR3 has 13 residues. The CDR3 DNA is TGTGCCAGCAGTCTAGGGGGCTGGGAGACCCAGTACTTC. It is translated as CASSLGGWETQYF.

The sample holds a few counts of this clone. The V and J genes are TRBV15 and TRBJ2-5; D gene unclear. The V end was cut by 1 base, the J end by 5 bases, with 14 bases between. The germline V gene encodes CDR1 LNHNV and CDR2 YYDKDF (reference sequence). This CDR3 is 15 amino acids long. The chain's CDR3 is CATSRGVGPRETQYF. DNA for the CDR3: TGTGCCACCAGCAGAGGGGTCGGTCCACGGGAGACCCAGTACTTC.

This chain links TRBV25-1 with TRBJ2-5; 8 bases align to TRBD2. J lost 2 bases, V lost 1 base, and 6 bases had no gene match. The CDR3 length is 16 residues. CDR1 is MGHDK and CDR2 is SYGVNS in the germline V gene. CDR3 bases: TGTGCCAGCAGTGAATCGGGGGGGCCACCTCAAGAGACCCAGTACTTC. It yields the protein CASSESGGPPQETQYF.

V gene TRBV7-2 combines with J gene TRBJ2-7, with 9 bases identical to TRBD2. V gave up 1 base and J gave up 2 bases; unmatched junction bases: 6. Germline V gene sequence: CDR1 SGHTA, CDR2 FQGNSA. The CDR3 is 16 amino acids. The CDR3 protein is CASSLGSGGNAYEQYF. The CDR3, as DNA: TGTGCCAGCAGCTTAGGGAGCGGGGGGAATGCCTACGAGCAGTACTTC.

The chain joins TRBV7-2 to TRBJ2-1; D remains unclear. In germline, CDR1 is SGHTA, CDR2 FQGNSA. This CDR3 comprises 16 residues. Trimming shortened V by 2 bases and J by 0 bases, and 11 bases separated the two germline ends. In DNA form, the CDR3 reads TGTGCCAGCAGCTTACAGATCCCCGGCTCCTACAATGAGCAGTTCTTC. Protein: CASSLQIPGSYNEQFF.